The entry below gives a single T cell receptor beta chain sequence along with its context. This clonotype was recorded a few times. The antigen this receptor binds is unknown. Base quality data are lacking; no much larger clone is found one base away. Ficoll-Paque density gradient centrifugation was the method used to isolate PBMCs. From the germline V gene, CDR1 is KGHDR and CDR2 is SFDVKD. Trimming takes 1 base from V and 5 bases from J, and the germline ends sit 18 bases apart. The CDR3 sequence holds 17 residues, the cysteine and phenylalanine included. Kept here is only the CDR3 DNA, which spans 51 bases and is read in frame from base 1. This sample is part of a study of T-cell memory formation after mild COVID-19 (dated by TCRdb to 2020 to 2022). Context from the whole study: TCR sequence clusters from the two donors were found to be largely donor specific. In a couple of donors, T-cell clones that expanded and contracted after mild COVID-19 were followed by sequencing TCRalpha and TCRbeta repertoires longitudinally. Two young, previously healthy adult volunteers, one female and one male, were included in the cohort.

General conclusions and limits of the study: Whether the second-wave clones peaking on day 37 were SARS-CoV-2 specific was not confirmed. Balanced CD4/CD8 phenotypes were observed for clones contracting from day 15 to 85, whereas a bias towards CD4+ was observed for a second wave of clones expanding from day 15 to 37. Only a couple of mild cases were covered in the study, and larger cohorts including severe cases with pre-infection samples were considered necessary. Contracting CD4+ clones were found mainly in CM and EM memory subsets, while CD8+ clones were enriched in EMRA. Some responding clones were found in pre-infection memory, which suggests that pre-existing cross-reactive memory T cells took part in the SARS-CoV-2 response.

Sequencing used an Illumina NovaSeq 6000. TCRalpha and TCRbeta cDNA libraries were built by 5'RACE with constant-segment primers, adding sample barcodes and unique molecular identifiers. Trizol reagent was used to extract RNA from every sample. Libraries were amplified in two PCR steps, with a second sample barcode and Illumina TruSeq adapters added in the second step. The libraries were sequenced on an Illumina NovaSeq using 2 x 150 bp paired-end reads. Per the source publication's procedure: Demultiplexing of reads and collapsing into UMI-guided consensus sequences were performed with migec v1.2.7. Using mixcr v2.1.11, UMI consensuses were aligned to TRA and TRB V and J templates and then assembled into clonotypes. Expanded or contracted clonotypes were those called significant by both edgeR and NoisET, with noise models trained on biological replicates. For edgeR calls, the thresholds were a false discovery rate-adjusted p below 0.01 and a log2 fold-change of 1. As an exploratory analysis of dynamics, max-normalized trajectories of the 1000 most abundant clonotypes were examined with PCA combined with hierarchical clustering. Each responding clone was given a CD4 or CD8 phenotype based on the CD4+ and CD8+ repertoires, which had been sequenced separately. TCRdb took the public reads, trimmed them with fastp at Q25, ran MiXCR for clone calling and kept in-frame beta chains. For every CDR3 protein sequence, its rows merge into one entry that carries the most common genes and DNA. The V and J calls follow TCRdb's processing rather than the paper's. This sample gives just over 400,000 distinct CDR3 sequences in total; about a quarter of them show up just once. The ten largest clones capture around 14% of the sample.

The sequence was obtained from an adult woman who had mild COVID-19 (a few samples of this study predate the infection). The sample titles of this study are shuffled in the database, so cell type and time point are left out; the donor was told from shared clones. This sequence uses TRBV24-1 and TRBJ2-3; the D gene cannot be resolved reliably. Sequenced: PBMCs or a T cell subset sorted from them (not recorded which). The CDR3 in this case is CATSDFDPLLKGDTQYF. At the DNA level, the sequence is TGTGCCACCAGTGATTTTGACCCCCTGCTGAAGGGAGATACGCAGTATTTT.